Following are 24 T cell receptor beta chains from one sample sequenced in a study of cytomegalovirus exposure and HLA in healthy donors. The data were produced by immunoSEQ multiplex PCR, yet TCRdb's version contains in-frame clones alone and is incomplete. The sample lists about 110,000 clones, approximately 94% occurring once. The source material was PBMCs. These receptor sequences come from a woman aged 18-29 years in good health and CMV-seronegative.

The chain uses TRBV28 and TRBJ2-5; 7 bases are a match to TRBD2. The length of the CDR3 is 14 residues. Germline CDR1 and CDR2: MDHEN and SYDVKM. Losses at the gene ends were 5 bases for V and 7 bases for J; bases not matched to a gene: 10. CDR3 DNA sequence: TGTGCCAGCAGTCCCCCGGGGGAGGGGTGGACCCAGTACTTC. Translation: CASSPPGEGWTQYF.

This clone appeared once. The chain is built from TRBV15 and TRBJ2-7; TRBD1 agrees at 10 bases. After removal of 0 bases from V and 5 bases from J, the junction contained 1 base not matched to a gene. Per the germline V gene, CDR1 is LNHNV and CDR2 is YYDKDF (reference sequence). This CDR3 comprises 14 residues. CDR3 in DNA: TGTGCCACCAGCAGAGAGACAGGGGGCGACGAGCAGTACTTC. Its protein is CATSRETGGDEQYF.

The chain uses TRBV7-9 and TRBJ2-7; 8 bases are a match to TRBD1. This CDR3 has 15 amino acids. Germline V gene data show CDR1 as SEHNR and CDR2 as FQNEAQ (reference sequence). V lost 5 bases to trimming and J lost 6 bases; unmatched junction nucleotides: 12. The CDR3 DNA follows: TGTGCCAGCAGCGACGGAGGACAGGGACCCCTCGAGCAGTACTTC. This sequence encodes CASSDGGQGPLEQYF.

V is TRBV19 and J is TRBJ2-5; D uncertain. V shed 1 base and J shed 2 bases, with 11 bases lying between them. This CDR3 comprises 15 residues. CDR1 is LNHDA, CDR2 SQIVND, per germline (reference sequence). The chain's CDR3 is CASSIVTATQETQYF. The CDR3 coding sequence is TGTGCCAGTAGTATAGTAACAGCAACACAAGAGACCCAGTACTTC.

The chain combines TRBV28 with TRBJ1-4; a possible D gene is TRBD1 (6 bases). CDR1 and CDR2 from the germline V gene are MDHEN and SYDVKM. The CDR3 loop spans 14 amino acids. Trimming left V 6 bases short and J 4 bases short, with 12 bases between. The CDR3 is CASRQGGGNEKLFF. The DNA for the CDR3 is TGTGCCAGCAGACAGGGTGGTGGTAATGAAAAACTGTTTTTT. Based on the CDR3 plus reference TRBV28 and TRBJ1-4, the full variable domain is DVKVTQSSRYLVKRTGEKVFLECVQDMDHENMFWYRQDPGLGLRLIYFSYDVKMKEKGDIPEGYSVSREKKERFSLILESASTNQTSMYLCASRQGGGNEKLFFGSGTQLSVL.

The chain joins TRBV5-4 to TRBJ2-1; D possibly corresponds to TRBD1 (5 bases). Germline V gene data show CDR1 as SGHNT and CDR2 as YYREEE (reference sequence). The CDR3 length is 13 residues. V was trimmed by 4 bases and J by 9 bases, leaving 14 bases between them. The CDR3 reads CASSPSGLSEQFF. CDR3 in DNA: TGTGCCAGCAGCCCCTCAGGGCTGTCTGAGCAGTTCTTC.

The J gene is TRBJ2-7, the V gene TRBV19, with D perhaps matching TRBD2 (7 bases). V lost 11 bases, J lost 2 bases, and 13 bases lay in between. Germline values: CDR1 LNHDA, CDR2 SQIVND (reference sequence). The CDR3 spans 12 residues. The CDR3 DNA reads as TGTGCCGGCCAGGGGACTACCTACGAGCAGTACTTC. Its protein product is CAGQGTTYEQYF.

The V call is TRBV15, the J call TRBJ1-5, with D uncertain. The CDR3 loop spans 16 amino acids. V lost 1 base to trimming and J lost 0 bases, with 10 bases between them. CDR1 LNHNV and CDR2 YYDKDF come from the germline V gene (reference sequence). The CDR3 region has the DNA TGTGCCACCAGCAGAGCGGCAGGCTATAGCAATCAGCCCCAGCATTTT. Translation: CATSRAAGYSNQPQHF.

The chain combines TRBV6-1 with TRBJ1-2; D gene uncertain. CDR3 size: 11 residues. CDR1 and CDR2 (germline): MNHNS, SASEGT. Trimming stripped 5 bases from V and 9 bases from J, with 10 bases between. This CDR3 reads CASSNLMSYTF. The CDR3 DNA follows: TGTGCCAGCAGTAACTTGATGAGCTACACCTTC.

The chain combines TRBV28 with TRBJ1-2; D is perhaps TRBD1 (5 bases). V was cut by 8 bases and J by 5 bases, with 15 bases left in between. The CDR3 spans 13 residues. From germline, CDR1 is MDHEN and CDR2 SYDVKM. The CDR3 reads CASQAGRVYGYTF. In DNA, the CDR3 is TGTGCCAGCCAAGCAGGCAGGGTTTATGGCTACACCTTC.

The rearrangement links TRBV6-1 to TRBJ2-3; 10 bases map to TRBD2. The CDR3 loop spans 16 amino acids. Germline lookup yields CDR1 MNHNS and CDR2 SASEGT. Trimming took 4 bases from V and 4 from J; bases not matched to a gene: 8. CDR3 nucleotide sequence: TGTGCCAGCAGTGGGGAGGGGCTAGCGGGGGCAGATACGCAGTATTTT. It codes for CASSGEGLAGADTQYF.

The chain combines TRBV19 with TRBJ2-2; 10 nucleotides match TRBD1. The trim removed 9 bases at V and 4 bases at J, leaving 11 bases unmatched. The length of the CDR3 is 16 residues. Germline CDR1 reads LNHDA; CDR2 reads SQIVND (reference sequence). This chain's CDR3 is CASRDRGQPATGELFF. CDR3 DNA: TGTGCCAGCCGGGACAGGGGACAACCGGCCACCGGGGAGCTGTTTTTT. The full variable domain, its missing parts supplied by reference TRBV19 and TRBJ2-2, is DGGITQSPKYLFRKEGQNVTLSCEQNLNHDAMYWYRQDPGQGLRLIYYSQIVNDFQKGDIAEGYSVSREKKESFPLTVTSAQKNPTAFYLCASRDRGQPATGELFFGEGSRLTVL.

This chain uses TRBV27 with TRBJ1-5; 7 positions agree with TRBD1. Trimming cost V 6 bases and J 1 base; bases outside gene matches: 6. Germline assignment: CDR1 MNHEY and CDR2 SMNVEV (reference sequence). The CDR3 runs 15 residues. The CDR3: CASSPTGFSNQPQHF. As DNA, the CDR3 is TGTGCCAGCAGCCCGACAGGGTTCAGCAATCAGCCCCAGCATTTT.

This chain uses TRBV9 with TRBJ2-7, with D maybe TRBD1 (6 bases). Germline V lookup: CDR1 SGDLS, CDR2 YYNGEE. CDR3 size: 16 residues. With 0 bases removed from V and 5 bases from J, the gap between germline ends came to 18 bases. Here the CDR3 reads CASSVGQGLNSDEQYF. The CDR3 DNA is TGTGCCAGCAGCGTAGGTCAGGGGTTGAATAGCGACGAGCAGTACTTC.

The chain joins TRBV5-1 to TRBJ2-2; 8 positions agree with TRBD2. V dropped 4 bases and J dropped 7; count of bases not matched to a gene: 9. Germline V gives CDR1 SGHRS, CDR2 YFSETQ. This CDR3 is built from 15 residues. CDR3 coding DNA: TGCGCCAGCAGCCAGCGGGGGCCCACGGTCGGGGAGCTGTTTTTT. Translating gives CASSQRGPTVGELFF.

The chain is built from TRBV7-8 and TRBJ2-2, with D possibly being TRBD1 (6 bases). The V end lost 5 bases, the J end lost 5 bases, and 15 bases lay between the germline ends. CDR1 SGHVS and CDR2 FQNEAQ come from the germline V gene. The CDR3 covers 15 residues. The DNA for the CDR3 is TGTGCCAGCAGCGGCGGACAGCCTATAACCGGGGAGCTGTTTTTT. Translation: CASSGGQPITGELFF.

The V gene is TRBV7-9, the J gene TRBJ1-4; 7 nucleotides align to TRBD1. The CDR3 has 16 residues. The germline CDR1 and CDR2 sequences are SEHNR and FQNEAQ (reference sequence). V gave up 5 bases and J gave up 5 bases; unmatched junction bases: 11. In DNA form, the CDR3 reads TGTGCCAGCAGCACACCCGGACAGGAGCAGAATGAAAAACTGTTTTTT. Its protein is CASSTPGQEQNEKLFF.

The chain's CDR3 is CASSFDRGEQYF. CDR3 nucleotide sequence: TGTGCCAGCAGCTTTGATCGCGGCGAGCAGTACTTC. The chain employs TRBV11-2 and TRBJ2-7; no clear D. CDR3 length: 12 amino acids. V lost 3 bases, J lost 6 bases, and 9 bases lay in between. Germline V gene lookup returns CDR1 SGHAT and CDR2 FQNNGV. The full variable domain, in which reference TRBV11-2 and TRBJ2-7 provide the parts outside the CDR3, is EAGVAQSPRYKIIEKRQSVAFWCNPISGHATLYWYQQILGQGPKLLIQFQNNGVVDDSQLPKDRFSAERLKGVDSTLKIQPAKLEDSAVYLCASSFDRGEQYFGPGTRLTVT.

This chain links TRBV18 with TRBJ2-7; 7 positions agree with TRBD1. The germline gives CDR1 KGHSH, CDR2 LQKENI. V dropped 1 base and J dropped 3; count of bases not matched to a gene: 3. The CDR3 covers 14 residues. The CDR3 DNA follows: TGTGCCAGCTCACCACAGGGACAGAACTACGAGCAGTACTTC. This encodes CASSPQGQNYEQYF. Using reference TRBV18 and TRBJ2-7 for the parts outside the CDR3, the full variable domain is NAGVMQNPRHLVRRRGQEARLRCSPMKGHSHVYWYRQLPEEGLKFMVYLQKENIIDESGMPKERFSAEFPKEGPSILRIQQVVRGDSAAYFCASSPQGQNYEQYFGPGTRLTVT.

The rearrangement uses TRBV4-1 and TRBJ2-7, with TRBD1 matching over 10 bases. Germline assignment: CDR1 MGHRA and CDR2 YSYEKL. The J segment lost 5 bases and the V segment lost 2 bases, leaving 9 bases of the junction unmatched. This CDR3 has 16 amino acids. The chain's CDR3 is CASSQLRQGANDEQYF. CDR3 in DNA: TGCGCCAGCAGCCAACTCCGACAGGGGGCTAACGACGAGCAGTACTTC.

The rearrangement joins TRBV5-1 to TRBJ1-2; TRBD1 matches at 8 bases. V shed 2 bases, J shed 5 bases, and the junction held 5 bases outside the gene matches. CDR3 length: 14 residues. The V gene's germline CDR1 is SGHRS and CDR2 YFSETQ. The CDR3 region is CASSFNRGEYGYTF. Here the CDR3 DNA reads TGCGCCAGCAGCTTCAACAGGGGGGAATATGGCTACACCTTC.

The chain uses TRBV6-6 and TRBJ1-2; 7 bases are a match to TRBD1. This CDR3 region has 14 residues. The V gene's germline CDR1 is MNHNY and CDR2 SVGAGI (reference sequence). V trimming: 5 bases; J trimming: 5 bases; junction bases outside the gene matches: 8. CDR3 nucleotide sequence: TGTGCCAGCAGTAAAGGGGGCGCAGGGTATGGCTACACCTTC. The encoded protein is CASSKGGAGYGYTF.

This clone was counted once. The chain has TRBV4-2 and TRBJ2-2, with D possibly being TRBD2 (5 bases). Looked up from germline, CDR1 is LGHNA and CDR2 is YNFKEQ. With 0 bases removed from V and 0 bases from J, the gap between germline ends came to 8 bases. This CDR3 region has 16 residues. As DNA, the CDR3 is TGTGCCAGCAGCCAAGATCGGGGAACGAACACCGGGGAGCTGTTTTTT. It yields the protein CASSQDRGTNTGELFF.

The J gene is TRBJ1-1, the V gene TRBV7-2; D ambiguous. Germline V gene sequence: CDR1 SGHTA, CDR2 FQGNSA. The V end lost 6 bases, the J end lost 0 bases, and 5 bases lay between the germline ends. The CDR3 spans 12 residues. The CDR3 reads CASSRVNTEAFF. DNA for the CDR3: TGTGCCAGCAGTCGGGTGAACACTGAAGCTTTCTTT.